Each of the 9 T cell receptor beta chains below was sequenced from the same sample in a study of T cell clones after liver transplantation. Data came from immunoSEQ multiplex PCR; TCRdb stores just in-frame clones and leaves some out. The table shows just over 80,000 clones, with 82% occurring only once. Source: CD4+ T cells from blood, taken 46 months after liver transplant. The receptors were sampled from a human patient who received a liver transplant. The graft donor may be the source of some T cells.

The gene calls are TRBV19 and TRBJ2-2; D unresolved. CDR3 length equals 17 residues. Trimming left V 7 bases short and J 4 bases short, with 22 bases between. CDR1 and CDR2 from the germline V gene are LNHDA and SQIVND (reference sequence). CDR3 sequence (DNA): TGTGCCAGTATAGCACCCCTTTGGCAGGAGTTCACCGGGGAGCTGTTTTTT. It codes for CASIAPLWQEFTGELFF.

V and J are TRBV2 and TRBJ2-3; 11 nucleotides line up with TRBD2. Per germline, CDR1 SNHLY and CDR2 FYNNEI. J lost 6 bases, V lost 5 bases, and 7 bases had no gene match. This CDR3 has 15 amino acids. The CDR3 here is CASSLGLAGADTQYF. CDR3 nucleotides: TGTGCCAGCAGTCTAGGACTAGCGGGTGCTGATACGCAGTATTTT.

CDR3 amino acids: CASSLTPGGYTF. As DNA, the CDR3 is TGTGCCAGCAGCCTAACCCCCGGCGGCTACACCTTC. This chain joins TRBV7-9 and TRBJ1-2; no firm D call. V was shortened by 5 bases and J by 8 bases, with 12 bases between the two germline ends. Germline values: CDR1 SEHNR, CDR2 FQNEAQ (reference sequence). The CDR3 has 12 amino acids.

The gene calls are TRBV5-4 and TRBJ1-2, with no clear D. From germline, CDR1 is SGHNT and CDR2 YYREEE (reference sequence). This CDR3 region has 13 residues. Deletions cut 1 base from V and 7 bases from J, with 11 bases between. As DNA, the CDR3 is TGTGCCAGCAGCTTGAAGAATCTGGGTGGCTACACCTTC. This gives the protein CASSLKNLGGYTF. Based on the CDR3 plus reference TRBV5-4 and TRBJ1-2, the full variable domain is ETGVTQSPTHLIKTRGQQVTLRCSSQSGHNTVSWYQQALGQGPQFIFQYYREEENGRGNFPPRFSGLQFPNYSSELNVNALELDDSALYLCASSLKNLGGYTFGSGTRLTVV.

This chain links TRBV7-2 with TRBJ2-5, with TRBD2 identical over 9 bases. Germline assignment: CDR1 SGHTA and CDR2 FQGNSA. V shed 2 bases, J shed 0 bases, and the junction held 10 bases outside the gene matches. The CDR3 extends over 18 amino acids. The CDR3: CASSLSSTSGYYQETQYF. DNA of the CDR3: TGTGCCAGCAGCTTATCCTCGACTAGCGGATACTACCAAGAGACCCAGTACTTC.

This rearrangement joins TRBV6-5 to TRBJ2-3; D is perhaps TRBD1 (5 bases). The V gene's germline CDR1 is MNHEY and CDR2 SVGAGI. The length of the CDR3 is 14 residues. Trimming removed 6 bases from V and 0 bases from J, with 10 bases in between. The CDR3 loop is CASRPRGSTDTQYF. The CDR3 coding sequence is TGTGCCAGCAGACCAAGGGGCAGCACAGATACGCAGTATTTT.

This sequence joins TRBV4-1 and TRBJ2-1; D possibly corresponds to TRBD2 (5 bases). The CDR3 has 12 amino acids. In germline, CDR1 is MGHRA, CDR2 YSYEKL. V was cut by 4 bases and J by 10 bases, with 11 bases left in between. CDR3: CASSPQRREQFF. Written as DNA, the CDR3 is TGCGCCAGCAGCCCCCAGCGGCGGGAGCAGTTCTTC.

The V and J genes are TRBV5-1 and TRBJ2-1; no clear D. V lost 7 bases and J lost 2, with 16 bases in between. Germline V CDR1 and CDR2: SGHRS, YFSETQ. The CDR3 is made up of 15 amino acids. Here the CDR3 DNA reads TGCGCCAGCGGGTTGACTCCCCCAGCCTACAATGAGCAGTTCTTC. This gives the protein CASGLTPPAYNEQFF.

The V call is TRBV5-1, the J call TRBJ2-1; 8 positions match TRBD2. J gave up 4 bases and V 4 bases, and 10 bases lay outside the gene matches. The CDR3 consists of 16 residues. Germline V CDR1 and CDR2: SGHRS, YFSETQ. Written as DNA, the CDR3 is TGCGCCAGCAGCCTTCTTTTGCGGGAGGTGTACAATGAGCAGTTCTTC. This gives the protein CASSLLLREVYNEQFF.